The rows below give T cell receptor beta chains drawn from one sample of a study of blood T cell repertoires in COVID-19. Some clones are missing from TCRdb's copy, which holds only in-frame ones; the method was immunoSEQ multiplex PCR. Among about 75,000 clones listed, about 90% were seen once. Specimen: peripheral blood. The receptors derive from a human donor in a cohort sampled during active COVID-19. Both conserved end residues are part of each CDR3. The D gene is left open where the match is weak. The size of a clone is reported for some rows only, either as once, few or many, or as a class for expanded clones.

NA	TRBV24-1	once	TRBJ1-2	CATSDSWGDSLYGYTF	TGTGCCACCAGTGATTCTTGGGGGGATAGCCTCTATGGCTACACCTTC
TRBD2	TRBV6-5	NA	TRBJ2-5	CASSKGLAGETQYF	TGTGCCAGCAGTAAGGGACTAGCGGGAGAGACCCAGTACTTC
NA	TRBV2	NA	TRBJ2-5	CASSRLPGGRVSETQYF	TGTGCCAGCAGCCGCCTCCCGGGGGGCCGGGTTTCAGAGACCCAGTACTTC
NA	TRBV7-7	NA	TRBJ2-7	CASSLGVGVFYEQYF	TGTGCCAGCAGCTTAGGCGTAGGGGTATTTTACGAGCAGTACTTC
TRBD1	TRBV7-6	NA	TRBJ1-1	CASSEQGSGNTEAFF	TGTGCCAGCAGCGAACAGGGGTCGGGGAACACTGAAGCTTTCTTT
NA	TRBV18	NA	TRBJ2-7	CASSHGGVAANYEQYF	TGTGCCAGCTCACACGGTGGGGTAGCGGCGAACTACGAGCAGTACTTC
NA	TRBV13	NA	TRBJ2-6	CASSLERRAAGANVLTF	TGTGCCAGCAGCTTAGAGAGGAGGGCGGCTGGGGCCAACGTCCTGACTTTC
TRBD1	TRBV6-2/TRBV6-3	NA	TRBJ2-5	CASSYSIDRGGETQYF	TGTGCCAGCAGTTACTCGATAGACAGGGGAGGAGAGACCCAGTACTTC
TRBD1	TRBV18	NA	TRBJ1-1	CASSPSATGGLLTEAFF	TGTGCCAGCTCACCATCCGCGACAGGGGGCCTCTTGACTGAAGCTTTCTTT
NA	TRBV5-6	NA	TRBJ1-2	CASSQTGYGYTF	TGTGCCAGCAGCCAAACAGGGTATGGCTACACCTTC
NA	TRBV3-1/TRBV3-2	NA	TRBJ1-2	CASSPTGGLRYTF	TGTGCCAGCAGCCCAACCGGGGGGCTACGCTACACCTTC
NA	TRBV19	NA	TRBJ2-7	CASSIRVQGYEQYF	TGTGCCAGTAGTATCAGGGTCCAGGGCTACGAGCAGTACTTC
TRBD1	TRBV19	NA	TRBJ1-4	CASSKGTGRTNEKLFF	TGTGCCAGTAGTAAGGGGACAGGGCGAACTAATGAAAAACTGTTTTTT
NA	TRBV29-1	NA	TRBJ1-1	CSVEGGSAEAFF	TGCAGCGTTGAGGGGGGGTCGGCTGAAGCTTTCTTT
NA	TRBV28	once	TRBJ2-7	CASAGPSYEQYF	TGTGCCAGCGCTGGGCCGTCCTACGAGCAGTACTTC
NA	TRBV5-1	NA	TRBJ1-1	CASSRDLNTEAFF	TGCGCCAGCAGCCGGGATCTTAACACTGAAGCTTTCTTT
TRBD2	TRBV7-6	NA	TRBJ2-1	CASSRINTGLDHNEQFF	TGTGCCAGCAGCCGAATAAATACGGGACTAGACCACAATGAGCAGTTCTTC
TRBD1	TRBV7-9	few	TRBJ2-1	CASRTIQGSSYNEQFF	TGTGCCAGCAGGACAATACAGGGGAGCTCCTACAATGAGCAGTTCTTC
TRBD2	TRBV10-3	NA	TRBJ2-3	CAISEGALAGTDTQYF	TGTGCCATCAGTGAGGGGGCACTAGCGGGCACAGATACGCAGTATTTT
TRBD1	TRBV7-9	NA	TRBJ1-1	CASSLAGQENTEAFF	TGTGCCAGCAGCTTAGCCGGACAGGAGAACACTGAAGCTTTCTTT
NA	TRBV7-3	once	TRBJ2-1	CASSSPSEAAVGRAEQFF	TGTGCCAGCAGCTCCCCTTCGGAGGCCGCCGTGGGCCGCGCCGAGCAGTTCTTC
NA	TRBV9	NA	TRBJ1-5	CASSWGEDQPQHF	TGTGCCAGCTCGTGGGGGGAGGATCAGCCCCAGCATTTT
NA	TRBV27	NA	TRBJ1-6	CASSSPVSYNSPLHF	TGTGCCAGCAGTTCACCGGTCTCCTATAATTCACCCCTCCACTTT
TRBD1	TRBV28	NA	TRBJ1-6	CASSLRDRVTSPLHF	TGTGCCAGCAGTTTAAGGGACAGGGTTACCTCACCCCTCCACTTT
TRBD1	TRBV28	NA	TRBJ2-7	CASSPGGSYEQYF	TGTGCCAGCAGTCCAGGGGGCTCCTACGAGCAGTACTTC
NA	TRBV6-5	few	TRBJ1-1	CASSYSAGQAFF	TGTGCCAGCAGTTACTCGGCAGGGCAAGCTTTCTTT
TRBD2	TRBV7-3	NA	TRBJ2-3	CASSLTGAGGFTDTQYF	TGTGCCAGCAGCTTAACGGGGGCGGGAGGGTTCACAGATACGCAGTATTTT
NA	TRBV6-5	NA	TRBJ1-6	CASSLRGGTLHF	TGTGCCAGCAGTTTACGGGGGGGCACCCTCCACTTT
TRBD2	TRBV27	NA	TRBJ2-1	CASSPGLAGGVGNEQFF	TGTGCCAGCAGCCCAGGACTAGCGGGGGGGGTGGGCAATGAGCAGTTCTTC
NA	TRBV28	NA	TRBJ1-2	CASRPYPTGNYGYTF	TGTGCCAGCAGACCCTACCCAACAGGGAACTATGGCTACACCTTC
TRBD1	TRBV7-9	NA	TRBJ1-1	CASSLMGQGDPEAFF	TGTGCCAGCAGCCTAATGGGACAGGGGGACCCTGAAGCTTTCTTT
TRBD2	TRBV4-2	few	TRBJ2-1	CASSQDPWGSGRRTDEQFF	TGTGCCAGCAGCCAAGACCCGTGGGGTAGCGGGAGGAGGACCGATGAGCAGTTCTTC
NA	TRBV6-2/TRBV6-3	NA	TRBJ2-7	CASSRLGQGGYEQYF	TGTGCCAGCAGTCGATTGGGCCAGGGGGGCTACGAGCAGTACTTC
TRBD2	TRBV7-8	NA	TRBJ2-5	CASSSLGREGPETQYF	TGTGCCAGCAGCTCCTTAGGGCGGGAGGGCCCGGAGACCCAGTACTTC
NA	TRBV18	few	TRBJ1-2	CASSPAAGDGYTF	TGTGCCAGCTCACCTGCGGCAGGGGATGGCTACACCTTC
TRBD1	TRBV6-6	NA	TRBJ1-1	CATGVNTEAFF	TGTGCAACAGGGGTGAACACTGAAGCTTTCTTT
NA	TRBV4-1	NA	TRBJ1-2	CASSPDRDYYGYTF	TGCGCCAGCAGCCCAGACAGAGACTACTATGGCTACACCTTC
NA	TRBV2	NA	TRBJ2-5	CASTPSREGETQYF	TGTGCCAGCACCCCCTCCAGGGAAGGGGAGACCCAGTACTTC
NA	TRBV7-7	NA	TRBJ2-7	CASSPGETWGFYEQYF	TGTGCCAGCAGCCCGGGGGAGACATGGGGCTTCTACGAGCAGTACTTC
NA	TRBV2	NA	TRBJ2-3	CASSERDTQYF	TGTGCCAGCAGTGAGCGGGATACGCAGTATTTT
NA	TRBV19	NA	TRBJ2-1	CASSIGIVPGNEQFF	TGTGCCAGTAGTATAGGAATTGTACCGGGGAATGAGCAGTTCTTC
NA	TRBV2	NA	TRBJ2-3	CASSEVVGSLPLITDTQYF	TGTGCCAGCAGTGAAGTGGTCGGGAGTCTTCCTTTGATCACAGATACGCAGTATTTT
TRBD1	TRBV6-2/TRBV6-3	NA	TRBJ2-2	CASSTYRGRAGELFF	TGTGCCAGCAGCACCTACAGGGGGCGGGCCGGGGAGCTGTTTTTT
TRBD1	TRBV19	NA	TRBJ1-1	CASSIHRGTEAFF	TGTGCCAGTAGTATACACAGGGGGACTGAAGCTTTCTTT
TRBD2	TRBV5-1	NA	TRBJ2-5	CASSLAASGGAPETQYF	TGCGCCAGCAGCTTGGCTGCCAGCGGGGGGGCTCCAGAGACCCAGTACTTC